This T cell receptor beta chain comes out of a study of post-analysis software for immune sequencing data. Notes on the study in general: When compared against controls, multiple sclerosis patients showed significantly lower normalized Chao1 diversity. Higher frequency in patients than in controls was seen for about five TRBV segments, with TRBV5-6, TRBV5-1 and TRBV20-1 among them.

Per the germline V gene, CDR1 is MNHEY and CDR2 is SMNVEV (reference sequence). The V end was cut by 6 bases, the J end by 5 bases, with 13 bases between. The CDR3 has 13 amino acids. Remarks on this clonotype: Its antigen is still unknown.

Prepared TCR beta cDNA libraries contained unique molecular identifiers. It was from about 0.94 to 9.7 million T cells that about 540,000 cDNA molecules came. TCRdb re-derived calls from the PCR reads in MiXCR, one entry per CDR3 protein. The sample lists hundreds of thousands of distinct CDR3 sequences, roughly 45% occurring once. This sequence joins TRBV27 and TRBJ2-5; D is unclear. The TCR originated in a girl aged 10-17 years with multiple sclerosis. Sequencing input: blood. The CDR3 sequence is CASRQWVGETQYF. DNA for the CDR3: TGTGCCAGCAGACAGTGGGTTGGGGAGACCCAGTACTTC.